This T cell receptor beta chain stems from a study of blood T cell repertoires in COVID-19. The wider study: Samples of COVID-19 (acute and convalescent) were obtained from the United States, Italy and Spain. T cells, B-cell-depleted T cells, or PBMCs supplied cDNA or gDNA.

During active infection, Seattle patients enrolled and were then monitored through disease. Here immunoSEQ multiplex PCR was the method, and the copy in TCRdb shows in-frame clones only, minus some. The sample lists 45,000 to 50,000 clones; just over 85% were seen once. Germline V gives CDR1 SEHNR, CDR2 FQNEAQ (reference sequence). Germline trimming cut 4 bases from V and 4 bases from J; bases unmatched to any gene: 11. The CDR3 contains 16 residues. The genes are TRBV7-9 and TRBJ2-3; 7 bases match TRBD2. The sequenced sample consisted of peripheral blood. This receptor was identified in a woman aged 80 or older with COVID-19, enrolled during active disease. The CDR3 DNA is TGTGCCAGCAGCTCCTCGGGACTAAGGGCCTCAGATACGCAGTATTTT. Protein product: CASSSSGLRASDTQYF.